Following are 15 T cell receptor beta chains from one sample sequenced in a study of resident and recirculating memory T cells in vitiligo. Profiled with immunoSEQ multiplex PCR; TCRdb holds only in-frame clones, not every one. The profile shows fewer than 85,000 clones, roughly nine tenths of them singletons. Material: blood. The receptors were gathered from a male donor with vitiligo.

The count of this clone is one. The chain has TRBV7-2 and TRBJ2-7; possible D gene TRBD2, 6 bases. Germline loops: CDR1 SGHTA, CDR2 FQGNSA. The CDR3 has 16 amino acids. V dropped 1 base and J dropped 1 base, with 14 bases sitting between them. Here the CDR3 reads CASSLVFGLASYEQYF. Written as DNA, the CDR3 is TGTGCCAGCAGCTTAGTCTTCGGGCTAGCGTCCTACGAGCAGTACTTC.

CDR3 in amino acids: CASSGWLRGEAFF. CDR3 in DNA: TGCGCCAGCAGCGGGTGGTTGCGGGGTGAAGCTTTCTTT. The chain employs TRBV4-1 and TRBJ1-1; D is uncertain. Trimming took off 5 bases at V and 7 bases at J, with 14 bases between the two ends. Germline loops: CDR1 MGHRA, CDR2 YSYEKL. The CDR3 spans 13 residues.

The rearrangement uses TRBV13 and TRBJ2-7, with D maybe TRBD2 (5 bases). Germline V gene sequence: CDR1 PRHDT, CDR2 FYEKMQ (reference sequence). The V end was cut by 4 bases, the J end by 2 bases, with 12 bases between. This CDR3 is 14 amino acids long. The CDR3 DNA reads TGTGCCAGCAGCTGGCGAGAGGGTCCCTACGAGCAGTACTTC. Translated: CASSWREGPYEQYF.

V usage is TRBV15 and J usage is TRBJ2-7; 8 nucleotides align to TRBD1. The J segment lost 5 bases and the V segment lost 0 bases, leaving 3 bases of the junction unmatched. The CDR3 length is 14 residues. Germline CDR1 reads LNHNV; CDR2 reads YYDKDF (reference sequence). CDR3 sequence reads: CATSREDRAHEQYF. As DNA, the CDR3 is TGTGCCACCAGCAGAGAGGACAGGGCCCACGAGCAGTACTTC.

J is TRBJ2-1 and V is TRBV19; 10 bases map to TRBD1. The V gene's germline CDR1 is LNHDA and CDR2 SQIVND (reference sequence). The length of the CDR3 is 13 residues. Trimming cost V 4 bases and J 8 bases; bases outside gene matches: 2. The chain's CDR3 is CASSRGTGDEQFF. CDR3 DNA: TGTGCCAGTAGTAGGGGGACAGGGGATGAGCAGTTCTTC.

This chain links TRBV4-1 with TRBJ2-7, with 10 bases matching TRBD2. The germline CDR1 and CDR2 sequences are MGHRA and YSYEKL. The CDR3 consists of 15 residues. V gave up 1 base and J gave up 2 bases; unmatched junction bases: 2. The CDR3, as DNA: TGCGCCAGCAGCCAAGGACTAGCGGGTACCTACGAGCAGTACTTC. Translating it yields CASSQGLAGTYEQYF.

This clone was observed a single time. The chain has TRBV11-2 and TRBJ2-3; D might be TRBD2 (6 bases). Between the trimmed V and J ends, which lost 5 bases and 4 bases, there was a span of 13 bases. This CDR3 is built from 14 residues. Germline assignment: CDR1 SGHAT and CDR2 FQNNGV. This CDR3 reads CASSPEGLADTQYF. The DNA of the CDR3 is TGTGCCAGCAGCCCGGAGGGCCTTGCAGATACGCAGTATTTT. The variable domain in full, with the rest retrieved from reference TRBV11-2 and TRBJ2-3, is EAGVAQSPRYKIIEKRQSVAFWCNPISGHATLYWYQQILGQGPKLLIQFQNNGVVDDSQLPKDRFSAERLKGVDSTLKIQPAKLEDSAVYLCASSPEGLADTQYFGPGTRLTVL.

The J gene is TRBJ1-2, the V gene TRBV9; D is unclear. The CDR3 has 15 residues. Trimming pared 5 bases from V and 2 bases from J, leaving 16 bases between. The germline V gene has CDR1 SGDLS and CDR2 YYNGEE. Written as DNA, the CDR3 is TGTGCCAGCAGTCCGCCGGGAAACCGAAACTATGGCTACACCTTC. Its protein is CASSPPGNRNYGYTF.

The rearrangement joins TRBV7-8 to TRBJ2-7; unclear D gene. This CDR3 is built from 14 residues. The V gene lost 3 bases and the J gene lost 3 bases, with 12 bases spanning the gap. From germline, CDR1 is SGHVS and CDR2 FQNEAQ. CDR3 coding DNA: TGTGCCAGCAGCTTGACCCAGGATGACTACGAGCAGTACTTC. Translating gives CASSLTQDDYEQYF.

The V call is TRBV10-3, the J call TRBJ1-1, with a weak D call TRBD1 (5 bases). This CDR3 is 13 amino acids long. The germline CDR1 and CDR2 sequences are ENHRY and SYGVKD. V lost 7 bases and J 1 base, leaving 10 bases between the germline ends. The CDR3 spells CAIIRQPNTEAFF. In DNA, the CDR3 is TGTGCCATCATCCGACAGCCGAACACTGAAGCTTTCTTT.

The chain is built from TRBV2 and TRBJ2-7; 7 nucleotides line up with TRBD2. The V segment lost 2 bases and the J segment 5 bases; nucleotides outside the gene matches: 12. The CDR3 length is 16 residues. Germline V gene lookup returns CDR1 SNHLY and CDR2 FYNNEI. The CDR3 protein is CASSEWGGSGQDEQYF. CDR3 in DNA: TGTGCCAGCAGTGAATGGGGCGGGAGTGGTCAGGACGAGCAGTACTTC.

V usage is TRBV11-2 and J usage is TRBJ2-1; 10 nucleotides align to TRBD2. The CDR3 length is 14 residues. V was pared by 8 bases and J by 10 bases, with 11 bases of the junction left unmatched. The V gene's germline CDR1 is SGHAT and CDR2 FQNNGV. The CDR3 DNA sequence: TGTGCCAGCGGAACTAGCGGGGTCCGGGGAGAGCAGTTCTTC. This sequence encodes CASGTSGVRGEQFF.

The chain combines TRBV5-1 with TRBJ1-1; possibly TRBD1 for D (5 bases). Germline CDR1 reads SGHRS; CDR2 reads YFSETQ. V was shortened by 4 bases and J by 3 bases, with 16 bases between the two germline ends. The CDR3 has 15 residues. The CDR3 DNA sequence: TGCGCCAGCAGCATAGGACACCCATTGGACACTGAAGCTTTCTTT. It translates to CASSIGHPLDTEAFF.

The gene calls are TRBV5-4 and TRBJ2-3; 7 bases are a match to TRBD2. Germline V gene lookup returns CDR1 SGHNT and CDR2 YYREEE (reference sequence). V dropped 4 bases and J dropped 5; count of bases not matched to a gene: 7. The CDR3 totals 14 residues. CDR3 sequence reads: CASSAGLVGDTQYF. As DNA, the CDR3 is TGTGCCAGCAGCGCCGGACTAGTGGGAGATACGCAGTATTTT.

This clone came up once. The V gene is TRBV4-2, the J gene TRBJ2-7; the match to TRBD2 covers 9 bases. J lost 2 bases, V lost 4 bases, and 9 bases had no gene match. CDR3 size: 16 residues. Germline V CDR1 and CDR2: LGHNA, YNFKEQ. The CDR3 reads CASSPWVGTSPYEQYF. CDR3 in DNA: TGTGCCAGCAGCCCCTGGGTGGGGACTAGCCCCTACGAGCAGTACTTC.